This T cell receptor (beta chain) emerged from a study of technical replicates of blood from a few donors. Data came from immunoSEQ multiplex PCR; TCRdb stores just in-frame clones and leaves some out. Counted here are tens of thousands of clones, about 93% occurring once; the ten biggest clones make up around 0.25%. Germline V gives CDR1 MNHEY, CDR2 SMNVEV (reference sequence). Trimming at V came to 8 bases and at J to 3 bases, leaving 5 bases not matched to a gene. This CDR3 region has 13 residues. Specimen: T cells isolated from PBMCs. J is TRBJ2-7 and V is TRBV27; 9 bases match TRBD1. The receptor was isolated from a human donor in good health. CDR3 residues: CASRQGGNYEQYF. In DNA form, the CDR3 reads TGTGCCAGCCGACAGGGGGGAAACTACGAGCAGTACTTC.